The entry below gives a single T cell receptor beta chain sequence along with its context. The CDR3 end lies 3 residues beyond the end of the read and is filled in from the germline J gene. The same CDR3 is also encoded by other DNA sequences in this sample. In germline, CDR1 is SGHDN, CDR2 FVKESK. The CDR3 is made up of 15 amino acids. Trimming left V 6 bases short and J 0 bases short, with 12 bases between. HPV was found by MY09/MY11 PCR and dot-blot genotyping. The protocol was immunoSEQ multiplex PCR, while the TCRdb copy is restricted to in-frame clones and leaves out a portion. The table gives approximately 30,000 clones; the top ten clones make up 3.5% to 4% of it. The data originate from a study of T cells in women clearing cervical HPV infection. Study overall: Donors had HPV16-related CIN3 or worse; 2 had invasive cancer. Case blood drawn at lesion detection; control blood after infection cleared.

The V and J genes are TRBV14 and TRBJ1-3; D uncertain. The receptor's source is a woman aged 18-70 years with a cervical HPV16 infection that either progressed to CIN3+ or cleared (not recorded which). Material: blood buffy coat. Incomplete CDR3 DNA: TGTGCCAGCAGGGGAAAGGCGGGCTCTGGAAACACC. It encodes CASRGKAGSGNT. The CDR3 in its entirety is CASRGKAGSGNTIYF.